A selection of T cell receptor beta chains follows, all from one sample in a study of T-cell reconstitution after alpha-beta-depleted transplantation in children. TCRdb ran MiXCR on the PCR reads and lists one entry per CDR3 protein. The profile shows more than 150,000 distinct CDR3 sequences, approximately 14% of them singletons. Material: PBMCs from the stem cell graft donor, obtained from the stem cell graft. The receptors here all came from a human donor who donated a stem cell graft to a child with acute lymphoblastic leukemia. The CDR3 runs from the conserved cysteine through the conserved F or W. The D gene is left open where the match is weak. Clone size is shown for a subset of rows, as once, few, many or a class of expanded clone.

V: TRBV7-9
size: NA
J: TRBJ2-7
D: TRBD2
DNA: TGTGCCAGCACCCCTCGGGAGGGGGGCCTCTCCTACGAGCAGTACTTC
CDR3: CASTPREGGLSYEQYF

V: TRBV12-3/TRBV12-4
size: many
J: TRBJ2-3
D: NA
DNA: TGTGCCAGCAGGCCTAGCACAGATACGCAGTATTTT
CDR3: CASRPSTDTQYF

V: TRBV11-2
size: many
J: TRBJ1-2
D: NA
DNA: TGTGCCAGCAGCTTAGTCCGGGGAGTGTACTATGGCTACACCTTC
CDR3: CASSLVRGVYYGYTF

V: TRBV5-1
size: many
J: TRBJ1-2
D: NA
DNA: TGCGCCAGCAGCTTGGGAACGGAGACTAACTATGGCTACACCTTC
CDR3: CASSLGTETNYGYTF

V: TRBV5-1
size: many
J: TRBJ2-3
D: NA
DNA: TGCGCCAGCAGCTTGGTGCCGGACGACACAGATACGCAGTATTTT
CDR3: CASSLVPDDTDTQYF

V: TRBV5-1
size: NA
J: TRBJ2-7
D: NA
DNA: TGCGCCAGCAGCTTGATCCCCTACGAGCAGTACTTC
CDR3: CASSLIPYEQYF

V: TRBV19
size: NA
J: TRBJ2-7
D: NA
DNA: TGTGCCAGTAGCGGCGGAGGGGGGTCGACCTACGAGCAGTACTTC
CDR3: CASSGGGGSTYEQYF

V: TRBV28
size: many
J: TRBJ2-2
D: NA
DNA: TGTGCCAGCACCTTAGAACCGACAGGAGAGAGGGCCGGGGAGCTGTTTTTT
CDR3: CASTLEPTGERAGELFF

V: TRBV5-5
size: many
J: TRBJ2-7
D: NA
DNA: TGTGCCAGCAGTCTCCTCCAGATACCAACCTACGAGCAGTACTTC
CDR3: CASSLLQIPTYEQYF

V: TRBV12-3/TRBV12-4
size: few
J: TRBJ2-1
D: NA
DNA: TGTGCCAGCAGTTTATTAGCGGTCTACTACAATGAGCAGTTCTTC
CDR3: CASSLLAVYYNEQFF

V: TRBV12-3/TRBV12-4
size: many
J: TRBJ2-7
D: TRBD2
DNA: TGTGCCAGCAGTTTAGGGGGTAGCGGGAGGGCCAGCGAGCAGTACTTC
CDR3: CASSLGGSGRASEQYF

V: TRBV19
size: NA
J: TRBJ1-5
D: NA
DNA: TGTGCCAGTAGTATAGACAGGGGATATAGCAATCAGCCCCAGCATTTT
CDR3: CASSIDRGYSNQPQHF

V: TRBV5-1
size: many
J: TRBJ2-7
D: TRBD2
DNA: TGCGCCAGCAGCTTCTCTAGCGGCAGCTCCTACGAGCAGTACTTC
CDR3: CASSFSSGSSYEQYF

V: TRBV7-2
size: once
J: TRBJ2-1
D: NA
DNA: TGTGCCAGCAGCTTAGATCTCCGGGTCGATGAGCAGTTCTTC
CDR3: CASSLDLRVDEQFF

V: TRBV5-1
size: many
J: TRBJ2-7
D: NA
DNA: TGCGCCAGCAGCTTGGACAGGTCAGACTACGAGCAGTACTTC
CDR3: CASSLDRSDYEQYF

V: TRBV4-2
size: NA
J: TRBJ2-1
D: NA
DNA: TGTGCCAGCAGCCAAGGGACGTCGAGGGGGAATGAGCAGTTCTTC
CDR3: CASSQGTSRGNEQFF

V: TRBV5-1
size: many
J: TRBJ2-3
D: NA
DNA: TGCGCCAGCAGCTTGGAACTGGAAGATACGCAGTATTTT
CDR3: CASSLELEDTQYF

V: TRBV11-2
size: many
J: TRBJ2-3
D: NA
DNA: TGTGCCAGCAGCTTCACGGCAGGTGGCACAGATACGCAGTATTTT
CDR3: CASSFTAGGTDTQYF

V: TRBV9
size: NA
J: TRBJ2-3
D: TRBD2
DNA: TGTGCCAGCAGCGTAGAACTAGCGGGGGCGAGTACTAGCACAGATACGCAGTATTTT
CDR3: CASSVELAGASTSTDTQYF

V: TRBV29-1
size: many
J: TRBJ1-2
D: NA
DNA: TGCAGTGTAACCAAGGGACCCTATGGCTACACCTTC
CDR3: CSVTKGPYGYTF

V: TRBV11-2
size: many
J: TRBJ2-7
D: TRBD1
DNA: TGTGCCAGCAGCCGCCGGACAGGGCATTCGTACGAGCAGTACTTC
CDR3: CASSRRTGHSYEQYF

V: TRBV21-1
size: many
J: TRBJ2-7
D: NA
DNA: TGTGCCAGCAGCAACAGAAGGGGCCCACCCCTCGGGGAGCAGTACTTC
CDR3: CASSNRRGPPLGEQYF

V: TRBV7-9
size: few
J: TRBJ2-1
D: TRBD1
DNA: TGTGCCAGCAGCTTAGCGACAGGGGGGGCGTTCTTC
CDR3: CASSLATGGAFF

V: TRBV7-8
size: few
J: TRBJ2-3
D: NA
DNA: TGTGCCAGCAGCCGAGGAGAGTCGGGAGATACGCAGTATTTT
CDR3: CASSRGESGDTQYF

V: TRBV5-6
size: few
J: TRBJ1-2
D: NA
DNA: TGTGCCAGCAGCTTGGGCGGCAGGAGGGGGTTGGGTGGCTACACCTTC
CDR3: CASSLGGRRGLGGYTF

V: TRBV7-9
size: many
J: TRBJ2-3
D: NA
DNA: TGTGCCAGCAGCCCCCGGACAGAGTTCTACGATACGCAGTATTTT
CDR3: CASSPRTEFYDTQYF

V: TRBV29-1
size: many
J: TRBJ2-3
D: NA
DNA: TGCAGCGTTGAAGGCGACCTCACGCAGTATTTT
CDR3: CSVEGDLTQYF

V: TRBV20-1
size: many
J: TRBJ2-2
D: TRBD2
DNA: TGCAGTGCTAGGAGGGCGGGAGACGGGGAGCTGTTTTTT
CDR3: CSARRAGDGELFF

V: TRBV3-1
size: many
J: TRBJ2-7
D: NA
DNA: TGTGCCAGCAGCCAAGACCTAGCGTACTCCTACGAGCAGTACTTC
CDR3: CASSQDLAYSYEQYF

V: TRBV7-8
size: many
J: TRBJ2-7
D: TRBD1
DNA: TGTGCCAGCAGCCCGCGACAGGGAAGCTCCTACGAGCAGTACTTC
CDR3: CASSPRQGSSYEQYF

V: TRBV24-1
size: many
J: TRBJ2-1
D: TRBD2
DNA: TGTGCCACCAGTGATTGGGCGGGAGATAGTCATGAGCAGTTCTTC
CDR3: CATSDWAGDSHEQFF

V: TRBV6-5
size: NA
J: TRBJ2-1
D: TRBD2
DNA: TGTGCCAGCAGTTACTCTGGACTAGCGGGAGGTCTAACTGATGAGCAGTTCTTC
CDR3: CASSYSGLAGGLTDEQFF